Below, 10 T cell receptor beta chains from the same sample are listed, as sequenced in a study of regulatory T cells in long-lasting Graves disease. Time point reported: persistent/refractory GD, antithyroid drugs over 5 years with positive TRAb. RNA isolated from PBMCs was used to make the TCR library. Construction of the TCR beta libraries employed iRepertoire HTBI primers in conjunction with Arm-PCR of CDR3 regions. TCRdb analysed the multiplex PCR reads with MiXCR anew, one entry per CDR3 protein. The sample yields a few hundred thousand distinct CDR3 sequences, less than 30% seen once. The material was peripheral blood mononuclear cells (PBMCs), obtained when the disease was refractory, from a patient treated with antithyroid drugs. All receptors come from a middle-aged woman with Graves disease.

This clonotype showed up many times. V usage is TRBV2 and J usage is TRBJ2-1; no clear D gene. In germline, CDR1 is SNHLY, CDR2 FYNNEI. The V and J ends lost 4 bases and 10 bases respectively, with 11 bases between them. The CDR3 spans 12 residues. DNA of the CDR3: TGTGCCAGCAGTGCGTCGACTGTCGAGCAGTTCTTC. Its translation: CASSASTVEQFF.

This clonotype was detected many times. The chain employs TRBV10-3 and TRBJ1-3; 7 positions match TRBD1. The CDR3 contains 13 residues. Per germline, CDR1 ENHRY and CDR2 SYGVKD. The V gene end was trimmed by 5 bases and the J gene end by 3 bases; junction bases not matched to a gene: 1. The CDR3 nucleotides are TGTGCCATCAGTCGGGACAGTGGAAACACCATATATTTT. Translating it yields CAISRDSGNTIYF.

J is TRBJ2-7 and V is TRBV5-1, with D maybe TRBD2 (6 bases). Trimming left V 6 bases short and J 3 bases short, with 19 bases between. Germline V gene sequence: CDR1 SGHRS, CDR2 YFSETQ. This CDR3 has 15 residues. The CDR3 region has the DNA TGCGCCAGCACTCCGAAGACGACTAGTAACTACGAGCAGTACTTC. As protein: CASTPKTTSNYEQYF.

This clonotype has at least ten counts. V is TRBV5-1 and J is TRBJ2-7; 7 positions match TRBD2. From germline, CDR1 is SGHRS and CDR2 YFSETQ. V trimming: 4 bases; J trimming: 7 bases; junction bases outside the gene matches: 8. This CDR3 comprises 13 residues. The CDR3 spells CASSPAAGREQYF. The CDR3 DNA follows: TGCGCCAGCAGCCCGGCAGCGGGGAGAGAGCAGTACTTC.

Many counts were recorded for this clonotype. This rearrangement joins TRBV28 to TRBJ2-2; 10 bases are a match to TRBD2. The CDR3 length is 17 residues. The germline V gene has CDR1 MDHEN and CDR2 SYDVKM. V trimming: 2 bases; J trimming: 2 bases; junction bases outside the gene matches: 5. The CDR3 DNA is TGTGCCAGCAGTTTAGCCCGGACTAGCGGCAACACCGGGGAGCTGTTTTTT. Translating gives CASSLARTSGNTGELFF.

This clonotype has ten or more counts. The rearrangement joins TRBV2 to TRBJ2-7; 9 nucleotides agree with TRBD1. Germline-derived CDR1 and CDR2 are SNHLY and FYNNEI. Germline trimming cut 8 bases from V and 4 bases from J; bases unmatched to any gene: 12. This CDR3 has 15 residues. The CDR3 region has the DNA TGTGCCAGCCTGGGAGCCGGGACAGGGTTATACGAGCAGTACTTC. This encodes CASLGAGTGLYEQYF.

The CDR3 spells CASSSPRGMNTEAFF. In DNA, the CDR3 is TGTGCCAGCAGCTCTCCCAGGGGAATGAACACTGAAGCTTTCTTT. This chain joins TRBV7-9 and TRBJ1-1; a possible D gene is TRBD1 (6 bases). Trimming cost V 4 bases and J 0 bases, with 12 bases left between them. In germline, CDR1 is SEHNR, CDR2 FQNEAQ (reference sequence). The CDR3 is 15 residues long. The variable domain in full, completed from reference TRBV7-9 and TRBJ1-1, reads DTGVSQNPRHKITKRGQNVTFRCDPISEHNRLYWYRQTLGQGPEFLTYFQNEAQLEKSRLLSDRFSAERPKGSFSTLEIQRTEQGDSAMYLCASSSPRGMNTEAFFGQGTRLTVV.

The chain couples TRBV7-3 to TRBJ2-3, with D possibly called TRBD1 or TRBD2 (5 bases each). Germline assignment: CDR1 SGHTA and CDR2 FQGTGA. The CDR3 spans 14 residues. Trimming took 5 bases from V and 4 from J, leaving 13 bases between them. As DNA, the CDR3 is TGTGCCAGCAGCACGGGACCCGGAGCAGATACGCAGTATTTT. This sequence encodes CASSTGPGADTQYF.

The V and J genes are TRBV28 and TRBJ2-1, with D perhaps TRBD2 (5 bases). The CDR3 is 15 amino acids. V was clipped by 5 bases and J by 4 bases, with 15 bases between them. From germline, CDR1 is MDHEN and CDR2 SYDVKM. CDR3 protein: CASSHGGPWYNEQFF. The CDR3 bases are TGTGCCAGCAGTCACGGCGGGCCCTGGTACAATGAGCAGTTCTTC.

This clonotype was observed a handful of times. The CDR3 sequence: CSGGLAGGTDTQYF. The DNA of the CDR3 is TGCAGTGGCGGACTAGCGGGGGGCACAGATACGCAGTATTTT. The chain recombines TRBV20-1 with TRBJ2-3; 13 nucleotides align to TRBD2. CDR3 length: 14 residues. CDR1 DFQATT and CDR2 SNEGSKA come from the germline V gene (reference sequence). The J segment lost 1 base and the V segment lost 7 bases, leaving 2 bases of the junction unmatched.